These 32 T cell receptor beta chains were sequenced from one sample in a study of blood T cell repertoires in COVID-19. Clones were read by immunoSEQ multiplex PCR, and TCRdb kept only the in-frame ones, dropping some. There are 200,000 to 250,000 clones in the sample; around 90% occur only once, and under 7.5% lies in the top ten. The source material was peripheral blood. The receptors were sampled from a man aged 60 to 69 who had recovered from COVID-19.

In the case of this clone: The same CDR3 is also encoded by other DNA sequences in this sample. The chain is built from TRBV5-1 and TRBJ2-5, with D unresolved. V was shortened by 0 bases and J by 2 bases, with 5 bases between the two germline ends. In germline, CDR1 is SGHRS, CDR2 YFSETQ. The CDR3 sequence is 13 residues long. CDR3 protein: CASSLGLQETQYF. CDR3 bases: TGCGCCAGCAGCTTGGGACTTCAAGAGACCCAGTACTTC.

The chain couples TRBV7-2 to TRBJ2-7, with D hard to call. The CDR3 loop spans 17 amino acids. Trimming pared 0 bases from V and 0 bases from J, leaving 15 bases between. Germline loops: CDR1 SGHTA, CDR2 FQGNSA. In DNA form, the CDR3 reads TGTGCCAGCAGCTTAGCGCGTCAGTTTTACAGCTCCTACGAGCAGTACTTC. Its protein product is CASSLARQFYSSYEQYF. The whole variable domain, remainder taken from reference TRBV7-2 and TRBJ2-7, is GAGVSQSPSNKVTEKGKDVELRCDPISGHTALYWYRQSLGQGLEFLIYFQGNSAPDKSGLPSDRFSAERTGGSVSTLTIQRTQQEDSAVYLCASSLARQFYSSYEQYFGPGTRLTVT.

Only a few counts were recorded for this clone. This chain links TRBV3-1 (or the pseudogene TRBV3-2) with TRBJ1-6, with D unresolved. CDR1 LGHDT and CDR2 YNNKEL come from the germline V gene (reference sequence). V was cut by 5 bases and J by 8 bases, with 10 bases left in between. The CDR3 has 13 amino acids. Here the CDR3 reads CASSSRLDSPLHF. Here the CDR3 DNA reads TGTGCCAGCAGCTCCAGGCTGGATTCACCCCTCCACTTT.

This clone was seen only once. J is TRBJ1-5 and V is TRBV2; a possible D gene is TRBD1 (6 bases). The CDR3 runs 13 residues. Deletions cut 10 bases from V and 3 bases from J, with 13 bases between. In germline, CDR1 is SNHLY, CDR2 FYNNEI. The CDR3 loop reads CATARDNNQPQHF. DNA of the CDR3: TGTGCCACCGCCCGGGACAACAATCAGCCCCAGCATTTT.

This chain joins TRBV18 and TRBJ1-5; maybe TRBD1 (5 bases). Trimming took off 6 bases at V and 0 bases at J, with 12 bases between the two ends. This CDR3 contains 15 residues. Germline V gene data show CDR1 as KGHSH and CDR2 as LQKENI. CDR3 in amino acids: CASSLGLLSNQPQHF. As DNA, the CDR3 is TGTGCCAGCTCGCTGGGACTTCTTAGCAATCAGCCCCAGCATTTT. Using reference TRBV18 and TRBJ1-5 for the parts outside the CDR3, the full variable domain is NAGVMQNPRHLVRRRGQEARLRCSPMKGHSHVYWYRQLPEEGLKFMVYLQKENIIDESGMPKERFSAEFPKEGPSILRIQQVVRGDSAAYFCASSLGLLSNQPQHFGDGTRLSIL.

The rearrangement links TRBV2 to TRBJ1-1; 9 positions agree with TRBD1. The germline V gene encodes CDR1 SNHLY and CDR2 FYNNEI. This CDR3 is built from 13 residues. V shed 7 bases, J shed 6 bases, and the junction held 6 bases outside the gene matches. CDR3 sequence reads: CASIGQGLAEAFF. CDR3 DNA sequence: TGTGCCAGCATTGGACAGGGGTTGGCTGAAGCTTTCTTT.

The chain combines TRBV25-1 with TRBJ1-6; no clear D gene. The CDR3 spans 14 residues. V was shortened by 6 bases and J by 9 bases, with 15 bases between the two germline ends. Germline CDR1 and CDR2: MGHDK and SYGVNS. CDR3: CASRTTGAGSPLHF. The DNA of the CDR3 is TGTGCCAGCAGGACGACCGGAGCGGGTTCACCCCTCCACTTT.

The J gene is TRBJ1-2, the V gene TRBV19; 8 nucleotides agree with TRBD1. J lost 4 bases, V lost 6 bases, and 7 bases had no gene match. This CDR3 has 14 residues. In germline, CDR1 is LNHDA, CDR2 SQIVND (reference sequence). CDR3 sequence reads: CASSPDRGTYGYTF. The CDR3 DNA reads TGTGCCAGTAGCCCAGACAGGGGCACCTATGGCTACACCTTC.

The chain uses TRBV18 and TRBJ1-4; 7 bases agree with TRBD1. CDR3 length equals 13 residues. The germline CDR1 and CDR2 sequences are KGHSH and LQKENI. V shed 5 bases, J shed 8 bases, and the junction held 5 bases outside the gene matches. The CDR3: CASSRQGEEKLFF. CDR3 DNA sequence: TGTGCCAGCTCAAGACAGGGAGAGGAAAAACTGTTTTTT.

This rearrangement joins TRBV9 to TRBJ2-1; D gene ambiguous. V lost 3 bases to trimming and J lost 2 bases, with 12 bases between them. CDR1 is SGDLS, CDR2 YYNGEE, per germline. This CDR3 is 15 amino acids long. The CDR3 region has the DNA TGTGCCAGCAGCGCATTAGACATGACCTACAATGAGCAGTTCTTC. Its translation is CASSALDMTYNEQFF.

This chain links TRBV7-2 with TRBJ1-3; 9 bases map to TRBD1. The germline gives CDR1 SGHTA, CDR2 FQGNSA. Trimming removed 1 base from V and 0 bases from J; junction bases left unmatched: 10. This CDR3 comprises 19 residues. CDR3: CASSLEIGTGRRSGNTIYF. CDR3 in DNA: TGTGCCAGCAGCTTAGAAATCGGGACAGGGAGACGCTCTGGAAACACCATATATTTT.

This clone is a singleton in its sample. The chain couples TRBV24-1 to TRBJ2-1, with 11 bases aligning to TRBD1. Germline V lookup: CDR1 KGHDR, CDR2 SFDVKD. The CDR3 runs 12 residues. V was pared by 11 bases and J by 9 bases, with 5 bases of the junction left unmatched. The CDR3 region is CAKGQGVCEQFF. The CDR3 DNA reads TGTGCCAAGGGACAGGGGGTCTGTGAGCAGTTCTTC.

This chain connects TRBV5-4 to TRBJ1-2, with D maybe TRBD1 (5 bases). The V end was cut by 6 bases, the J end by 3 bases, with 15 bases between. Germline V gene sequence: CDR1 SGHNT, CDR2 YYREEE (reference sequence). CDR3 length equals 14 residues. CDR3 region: CASNPGGGDYGYTF. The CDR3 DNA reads TGTGCCAGCAATCCGGGGGGAGGGGACTATGGCTACACCTTC.

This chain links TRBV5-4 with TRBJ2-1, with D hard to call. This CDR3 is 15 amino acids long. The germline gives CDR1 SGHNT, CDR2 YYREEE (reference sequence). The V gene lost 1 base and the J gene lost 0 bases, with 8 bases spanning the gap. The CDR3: CASSLRTSSYNEQFF. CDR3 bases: TGTGCCAGCAGCTTGCGCACGAGCTCCTACAATGAGCAGTTCTTC.

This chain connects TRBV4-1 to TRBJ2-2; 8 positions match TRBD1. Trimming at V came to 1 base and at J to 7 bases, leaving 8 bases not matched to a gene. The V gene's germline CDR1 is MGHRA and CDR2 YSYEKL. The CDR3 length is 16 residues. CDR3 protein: CASSQAAGGRVGELFF. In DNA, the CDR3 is TGCGCCAGCAGCCAAGCAGCAGGGGGCCGGGTCGGGGAGCTGTTTTTT.

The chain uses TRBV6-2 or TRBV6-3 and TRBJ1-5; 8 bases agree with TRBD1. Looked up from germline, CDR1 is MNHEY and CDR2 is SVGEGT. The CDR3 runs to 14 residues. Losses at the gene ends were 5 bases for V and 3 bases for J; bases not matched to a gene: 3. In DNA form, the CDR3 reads TGTGCCAGCAGTAGGACAGGGATCAATCAGCCCCAGCATTTT. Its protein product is CASSRTGINQPQHF.

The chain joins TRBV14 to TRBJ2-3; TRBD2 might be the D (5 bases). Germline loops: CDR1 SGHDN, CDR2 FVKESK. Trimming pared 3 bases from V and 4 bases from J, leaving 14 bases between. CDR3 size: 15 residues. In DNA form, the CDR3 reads TGTGCCAGCAGCCATCGAGCGGTGGGCGCAGATACGCAGTATTTT. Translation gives CASSHRAVGADTQYF.

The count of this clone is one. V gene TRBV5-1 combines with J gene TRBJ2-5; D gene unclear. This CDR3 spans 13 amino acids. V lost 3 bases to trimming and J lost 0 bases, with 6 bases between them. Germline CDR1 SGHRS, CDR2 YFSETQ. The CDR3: CASSSAYQETQYF. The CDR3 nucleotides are TGCGCCAGCAGCTCAGCGTACCAAGAGACCCAGTACTTC.

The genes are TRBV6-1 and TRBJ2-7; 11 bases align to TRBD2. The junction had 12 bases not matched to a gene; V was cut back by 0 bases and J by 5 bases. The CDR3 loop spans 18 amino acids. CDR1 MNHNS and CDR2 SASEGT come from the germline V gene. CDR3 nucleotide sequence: TGTGCCAGCAGTGAAGCAAGGGGAGGGGCTAGCGGGAGGCACGAGCAGTACTTC. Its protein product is CASSEARGGASGRHEQYF.

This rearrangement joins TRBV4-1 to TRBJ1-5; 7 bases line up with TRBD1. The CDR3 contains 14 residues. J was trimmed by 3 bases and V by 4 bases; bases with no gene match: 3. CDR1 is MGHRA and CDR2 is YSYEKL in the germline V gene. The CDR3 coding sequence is TGCGCCAGCAGCCCGACAGGGAACAATCAGCCCCAGCATTTT. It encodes CASSPTGNNQPQHF.

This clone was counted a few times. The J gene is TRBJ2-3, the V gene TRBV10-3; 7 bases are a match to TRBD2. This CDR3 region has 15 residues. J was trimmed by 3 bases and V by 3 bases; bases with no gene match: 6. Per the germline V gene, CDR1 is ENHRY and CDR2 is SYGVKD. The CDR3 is CAISDPPAGTDTQYF. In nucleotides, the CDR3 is TGTGCCATCAGTGATCCCCCAGCGGGGACAGATACGCAGTATTTT.

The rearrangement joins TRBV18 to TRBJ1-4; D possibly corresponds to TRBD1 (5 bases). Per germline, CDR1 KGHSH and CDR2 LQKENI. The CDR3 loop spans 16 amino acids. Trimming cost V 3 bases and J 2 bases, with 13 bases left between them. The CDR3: CASSPVGGATNEKLFF. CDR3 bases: TGTGCCAGCTCACCGGTTGGAGGGGCGACTAATGAAAAACTGTTTTTT.

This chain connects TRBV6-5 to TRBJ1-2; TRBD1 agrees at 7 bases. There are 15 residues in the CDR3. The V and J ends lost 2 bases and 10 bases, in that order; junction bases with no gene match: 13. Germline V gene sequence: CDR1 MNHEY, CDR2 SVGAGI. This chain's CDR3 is CASSYEAYRGPHYTF. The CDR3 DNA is TGTGCCAGCAGTTACGAGGCCTACAGGGGACCTCACTACACCTTC.

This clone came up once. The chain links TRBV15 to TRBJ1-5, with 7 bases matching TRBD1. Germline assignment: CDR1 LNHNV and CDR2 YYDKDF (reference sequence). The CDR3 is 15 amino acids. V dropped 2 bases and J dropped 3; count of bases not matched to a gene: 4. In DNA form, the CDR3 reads TGTGCCACCAGCAGACTCGGGACAGACAATCAGCCCCAGCATTTT. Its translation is CATSRLGTDNQPQHF.

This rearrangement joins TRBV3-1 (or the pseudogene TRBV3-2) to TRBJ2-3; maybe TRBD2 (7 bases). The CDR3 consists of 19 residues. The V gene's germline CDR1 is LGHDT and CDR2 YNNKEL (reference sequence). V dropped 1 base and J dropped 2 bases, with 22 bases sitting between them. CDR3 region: CASSQAGAGTMGHTDTQYF. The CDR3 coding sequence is TGTGCCAGCAGCCAAGCGGGGGCTGGGACTATGGGACACACAGATACGCAGTATTTT.

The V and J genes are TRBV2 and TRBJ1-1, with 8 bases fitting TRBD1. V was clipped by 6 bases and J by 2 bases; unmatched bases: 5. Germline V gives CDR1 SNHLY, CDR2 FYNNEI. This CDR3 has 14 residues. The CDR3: CASRGQAQNTEAFF. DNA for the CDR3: TGTGCCAGCAGGGGACAGGCCCAAAACACTGAAGCTTTCTTT.

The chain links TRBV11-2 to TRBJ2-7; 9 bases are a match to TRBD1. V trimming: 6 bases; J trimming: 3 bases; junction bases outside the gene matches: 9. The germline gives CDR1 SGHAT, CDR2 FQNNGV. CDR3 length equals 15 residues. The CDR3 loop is CASSRNRGPLYEQYF. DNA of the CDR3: TGTGCCAGCAGTCGTAACAGGGGGCCTCTCTACGAGCAGTACTTC. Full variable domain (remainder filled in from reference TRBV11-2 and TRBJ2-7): EAGVAQSPRYKIIEKRQSVAFWCNPISGHATLYWYQQILGQGPKLLIQFQNNGVVDDSQLPKDRFSAERLKGVDSTLKIQPAKLEDSAVYLCASSRNRGPLYEQYFGPGTRLTVT.

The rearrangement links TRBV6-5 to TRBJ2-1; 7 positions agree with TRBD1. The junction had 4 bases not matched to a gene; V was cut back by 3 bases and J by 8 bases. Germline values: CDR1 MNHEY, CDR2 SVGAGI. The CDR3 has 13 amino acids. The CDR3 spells CASSYSQGDEQFF. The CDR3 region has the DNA TGTGCCAGCAGTTATTCCCAGGGGGATGAGCAGTTCTTC.

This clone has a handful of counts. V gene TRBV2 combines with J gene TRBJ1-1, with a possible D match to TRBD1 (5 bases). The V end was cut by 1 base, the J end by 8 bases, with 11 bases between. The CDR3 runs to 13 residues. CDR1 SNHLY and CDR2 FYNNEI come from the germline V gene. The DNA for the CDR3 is TGTGCCAGCAGTGAAGATAACAGGCAAGAAGCTTTCTTT. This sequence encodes CASSEDNRQEAFF.

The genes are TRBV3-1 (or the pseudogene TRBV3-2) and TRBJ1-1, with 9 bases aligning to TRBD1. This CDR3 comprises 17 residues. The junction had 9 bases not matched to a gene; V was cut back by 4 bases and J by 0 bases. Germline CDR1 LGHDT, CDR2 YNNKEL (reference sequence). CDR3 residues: CASSPPTGGAVNTEAFF. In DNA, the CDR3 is TGTGCCAGCAGCCCCCCGACAGGGGGAGCCGTGAACACTGAAGCTTTCTTT.

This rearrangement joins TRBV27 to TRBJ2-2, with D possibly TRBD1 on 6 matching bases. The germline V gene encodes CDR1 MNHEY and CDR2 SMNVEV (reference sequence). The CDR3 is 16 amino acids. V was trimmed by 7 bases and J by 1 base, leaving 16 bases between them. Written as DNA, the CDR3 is TGTGCCAGCAAGGCCCTTGGGGGCGTGAACACCGGGGAGCTGTTTTTT. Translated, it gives CASKALGGVNTGELFF.

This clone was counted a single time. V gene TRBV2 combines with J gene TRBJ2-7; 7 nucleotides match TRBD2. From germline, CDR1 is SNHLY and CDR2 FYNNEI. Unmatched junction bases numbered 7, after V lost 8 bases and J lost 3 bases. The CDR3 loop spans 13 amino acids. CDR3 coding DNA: TGTGCCAGCGGTACTAGCGCAAACTACGAGCAGTACTTC. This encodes CASGTSANYEQYF.